Listed here are 30 T cell receptor beta chains from one sample, sequenced in a study of blood T cell repertoires in COVID-19. Here immunoSEQ multiplex PCR was the method, and the copy in TCRdb shows in-frame clones only, minus some. The top ten clones hold 4% of a sample with around 260,000 clones, about 87% of them seen once. Sequencing was done on a sample of peripheral blood. These receptors all come from a man in his fifties or sixties who had recovered from COVID-19.

V and J are TRBV5-1 and TRBJ2-7; 9 bases are a match to TRBD1. The CDR3 has 17 amino acids. Germline CDR1 and CDR2: SGHRS and YFSETQ. With 1 base clipped from V and 2 bases from J, the junction kept 10 bases outside the gene matches. This CDR3 reads CASSLWDRVFFPYEQYF. As DNA, the CDR3 is TGCGCCAGCAGCTTGTGGGACAGGGTTTTTTTCCCCTACGAGCAGTACTTC.

The chain is built from TRBV7-2 and TRBJ2-3; 9 bases are a match to TRBD2. Germline-derived CDR1 and CDR2 are SGHTA and FQGNSA. The CDR3 consists of 16 residues. Trimming took 2 bases from V and 2 from J; bases not matched to a gene: 5. CDR3 region: CASSLWRGGPTDTQYF. The CDR3 bases are TGTGCCAGCAGCTTATGGCGGGGGGGCCCCACAGATACGCAGTATTTT.

V is TRBV9 and J is TRBJ2-2; TRBD2 aligns across 13 bases. Trimming at V came to 3 bases and at J to 4 bases, leaving 12 bases not matched to a gene. This CDR3 is built from 19 residues. Germline CDR1 and CDR2: SGDLS and YYNGEE. In nucleotides, the CDR3 is TGTGCCAGCAGCGCCGGGACTAGCGGGGTCATAAGGGGCACCGGGGAGCTGTTTTTT. This translates into CASSAGTSGVIRGTGELFF. Complete variable domain (other parts from reference TRBV9 and TRBJ2-2): DSGVTQTPKHLITATGQRVTLRCSPRSGDLSVYWYQQSLDQGLQFLIQYYNGEERAKGNILERFSAQQFPDLHSELNLSSLELGDSALYFCASSAGTSGVIRGTGELFFGEGSRLTVL.

The V gene is TRBV4-1, the J gene TRBJ1-5; tentatively, D is TRBD1 (6 bases). Trimming stripped 0 bases from V and 6 bases from J, with 6 bases between. CDR3 size: 13 residues. Germline values: CDR1 MGHRA, CDR2 YSYEKL. The CDR3 reads CASSQDRGQPQHF. For the CDR3, the DNA is TGCGCCAGCAGCCAAGACAGGGGTCAGCCCCAGCATTTT.

The chain recombines TRBV3-1 (or the pseudogene TRBV3-2) with TRBJ1-3; D might be TRBD1 (5 bases). The CDR3 length is 17 residues. Germline assignment: CDR1 LGHDT and CDR2 YNNKEL (reference sequence). V dropped 1 base and J dropped 2 bases, with 15 bases sitting between them. This CDR3 reads CASSQVSGKSTGNTIYF. The CDR3 nucleotides are TGTGCCAGCAGCCAAGTTTCAGGGAAGAGTACTGGAAACACCATATATTTT.

Comment on this clone: At the DNA level, this CDR3 is encoded by other sequences in the same sample as well. The CDR3 loop reads CASSPRLTDTQYF. The CDR3 bases are TGTGCCAGCTCACCTCGTCTCACAGATACGCAGTATTTT. This rearrangement joins TRBV18 to TRBJ2-3; D ambiguous. V was shortened by 3 bases and J by 2 bases, with 6 bases between the two germline ends. The CDR3 has 13 residues. Looked up from germline, CDR1 is KGHSH and CDR2 is LQKENI.

The J gene is TRBJ2-2, the V gene TRBV5-5, with 8 positions matching TRBD1. The CDR3 is 17 amino acids. The J segment lost 5 bases and the V segment lost 0 bases, leaving 9 bases of the junction unmatched. The V gene's germline CDR1 is SGHKS and CDR2 YYEKEE (reference sequence). The CDR3 nucleotides are TGTGCCAGCAGCTTGGTTGTTAGACAGGGGAAGACCGGGGAGCTGTTTTTT. Residues: CASSLVVRQGKTGELFF.

The V gene is TRBV4-2, the J gene TRBJ1-2; TRBD1 aligns across 8 bases. Germline loops: CDR1 LGHNA, CDR2 YNFKEQ. The CDR3 is 16 amino acids. Germline trimming cut 4 bases from V and 4 bases from J; bases unmatched to any gene: 11. The CDR3 sequence is CASSPGQGLSSYGYTF. As DNA, the CDR3 is TGTGCCAGCAGCCCCGGACAGGGATTGAGTAGCTATGGCTACACCTTC.

The chain couples TRBV4-2 to TRBJ1-1; tentative D call: TRBD1 (6 bases). Deletions cut 4 bases from V and 0 bases from J, with 12 bases between. The CDR3 is made up of 15 amino acids. Germline V lookup: CDR1 LGHNA, CDR2 YNFKEQ. Written as DNA, the CDR3 is TGTGCCAGCAGCCCGAGGGGGGGTATGAACACTGAAGCTTTCTTT. It yields the protein CASSPRGGMNTEAFF.

Of note for this clone: In this CDR3 the conserved last residue, phenylalanine or tryptophan, is missing, so a read error is likely. Because the CDR3's place on the DNA is in doubt, the DNA is left out and the CDR3 is given as listed by TCRdb. V is TRBV7-3 and J is TRBJ1-2. Germline V CDR1 and CDR2: SGHTA, FQGTGA. The CDR3 is 12 amino acids in total, end residues counted. The CDR3 loop is CASNPPPRAKQR.

The sample holds one count of this clone. The genes are TRBV5-5 and TRBJ1-2; possible D gene TRBD1, 5 bases. Germline values: CDR1 SGHKS, CDR2 YYEKEE (reference sequence). V was cut by 8 bases and J by 5 bases, with 25 bases left in between. CDR3 size: 16 residues. CDR3 amino acids: CASESQTVPSDYGYTF. The CDR3 DNA sequence: TGTGCCAGTGAGTCCCAGACAGTACCATCTGATTATGGCTACACCTTC.

About this clone itself: Other DNA sequences from this sample encode an identical CDR3 as well. V and J are TRBV18 and TRBJ1-2; D gene ambiguous. V gave up 6 bases and J gave up 4 bases, with 9 bases separating them. Germline lookup yields CDR1 KGHSH and CDR2 LQKENI. This CDR3 comprises 12 residues. In nucleotides, the CDR3 is TGTGCCAGCTCTCCGACGGGCTATGGCTACACCTTC. Its protein is CASSPTGYGYTF.

The chain recombines TRBV29-1 with TRBJ2-3; a weak D match, TRBD1 (7 bases). The germline V gene encodes CDR1 SQVTM and CDR2 ANQGSEA. This CDR3 region has 13 residues. Trimming left V 3 bases short and J 1 base short, with 8 bases between. CDR3 bases: TGCAGCGTTGACAGGGGGGGCACAGATACGCAGTATTTT. As protein: CSVDRGGTDTQYF.

The CDR3 DNA reads TGTGCCACCTCGTCGCCGGGACAGGGGCAAGAGACCCAGTACTTC. Translating it yields CATSSPGQGQETQYF. This chain uses TRBV24-1 with TRBJ2-5; 10 positions agree with TRBD1. The CDR3 has 15 amino acids. V lost 9 bases, J lost 2 bases, and 8 bases stayed unmatched. Germline V gives CDR1 KGHDR, CDR2 SFDVKD.

This sequence joins TRBV4-2 and TRBJ1-2; 9 bases align to TRBD1. Trimming cost V 0 bases and J 4 bases; bases outside gene matches: 9. The CDR3 consists of 17 residues. From germline, CDR1 is LGHNA and CDR2 YNFKEQ. The CDR3 here is CASSQDGTGTSFYGYTF. Written as DNA, the CDR3 is TGTGCCAGCAGCCAAGATGGGACAGGGACCTCCTTCTATGGCTACACCTTC.

This rearrangement joins TRBV7-8 to TRBJ2-2; 8 nucleotides agree with TRBD1. With 2 bases clipped from V and 7 bases from J, the junction kept 3 bases outside the gene matches. CDR3 length equals 14 residues. Germline V CDR1 and CDR2: SGHVS, FQNEAQ. CDR3 region: CASSLQGASGELFF. Written as DNA, the CDR3 is TGTGCCAGCAGCTTACAGGGGGCCAGCGGGGAGCTGTTTTTT.

The chain has TRBV18 and TRBJ2-3; TRBD2 is a possible D gene (5 bases). Per the germline V gene, CDR1 is KGHSH and CDR2 is LQKENI. The CDR3 covers 17 residues. Between the trimmed V and J ends, which lost 3 bases and 2 bases, there was a span of 18 bases. The CDR3 nucleotides are TGTGCCAGCTCACCTTTGAGGGCCAGCTTATCCACAGATACGCAGTATTTT. Protein product: CASSPLRASLSTDTQYF.

The CDR3 nucleotides are TGTGCCAGCAGCTTGCGGGAGAACTATGGCTACACCTTC. Translation: CASSLRENYGYTF. The genes are TRBV5-4 and TRBJ1-2; no reliable D call. The CDR3 is made up of 13 amino acids. Germline lookup yields CDR1 SGHNT and CDR2 YYREEE (reference sequence). V gave up 1 base and J gave up 2 bases, with 6 bases separating them.

This chain uses TRBV11-1 with TRBJ2-7; D may be TRBD1 (6 bases). CDR1 and CDR2 (germline): SGHAT, FQDESV (reference sequence). CDR3 size: 13 residues. Trimming took off 5 bases at V and 3 bases at J, with 11 bases between the two ends. The CDR3 sequence is CASSRSRGYEQYF. The CDR3 nucleotides are TGTGCCAGCAGCCGGAGCAGGGGCTACGAGCAGTACTTC.

V and J are TRBV5-1 and TRBJ1-1, with D hard to call. The germline gives CDR1 SGHRS, CDR2 YFSETQ. The V gene lost 0 bases and the J gene lost 0 bases, with 3 bases spanning the gap. This CDR3 has 13 residues. CDR3 bases: TGCGCCAGCAGCTTGGGTATGAACACTGAAGCTTTCTTT. Its translation is CASSLGMNTEAFF. Full variable domain (rest looked up from reference TRBV5-1 and TRBJ1-1): KAGVTQTPRYLIKTRGQQVTLSCSPISGHRSVSWYQQTPGQGLQFLFEYFSETQRNKGNFPGRFSGRQFSNSRSEMNVSTLELGDSALYLCASSLGMNTEAFFGQGTRLTVV.

The genes are TRBV7-2 and TRBJ1-1; D gene unclear. Trimming removed 4 bases at V and 8 bases at J, with 17 bases between. Germline V gene sequence: CDR1 SGHTA, CDR2 FQGNSA. CDR3 length equals 14 residues. CDR3 sequence: CASSSIRQSGEAFF. In DNA form, the CDR3 reads TGTGCCAGCAGCTCCATCCGACAAAGCGGAGAAGCTTTCTTT.

This clone appeared a single time. The CDR3 DNA follows: TGTGCCAGCAGCTTTGGGGGGGCGGCCTCCTCCTACGAGCAGTACTTC. Amino acids: CASSFGGAASSYEQYF. The chain employs TRBV7-9 and TRBJ2-7; tentative D call: TRBD2 (7 bases). CDR3 length: 16 amino acids. The germline gives CDR1 SEHNR, CDR2 FQNEAQ (reference sequence). Between the trimmed V and J ends, which lost 3 bases and 0 bases, there was a span of 15 bases. The variable domain in full, with the rest retrieved from reference TRBV7-9 and TRBJ2-7, is DTGVSQNPRHKITKRGQNVTFRCDPISEHNRLYWYRQTLGQGPEFLTYFQNEAQLEKSRLLSDRFSAERPKGSFSTLEIQRTEQGDSAMYLCASSFGGAASSYEQYFGPGTRLTVT.

This clone has at least ten counts. The chain joins TRBV24-1 to TRBJ2-7; TRBD1 matches at 9 bases. The J segment lost 3 bases and the V segment lost 4 bases, leaving 3 bases of the junction unmatched. Germline loops: CDR1 KGHDR, CDR2 SFDVKD. The CDR3 spans 14 residues. The CDR3 is CATSEAGQGYEQYF. CDR3 DNA: TGTGCCACCAGTGAGGCGGGACAGGGCTACGAGCAGTACTTC.

The chain employs TRBV10-3 and TRBJ1-5, with 7 bases that match TRBD1. With 2 bases clipped from V and 6 bases from J, the junction kept 7 bases outside the gene matches. The germline CDR1 and CDR2 sequences are ENHRY and SYGVKD. The CDR3 covers 15 residues. CDR3 sequence (DNA): TGTGCCATCAGTGAGGCCACAGGGGTAAGTCAGCCCCAGCATTTT. It codes for CAISEATGVSQPQHF.

The chain recombines TRBV18 with TRBJ2-2, with TRBD1 matching 8 bases. J gave up 3 bases and V 0 bases, and 6 bases lay outside the gene matches. Germline assignment: CDR1 KGHSH and CDR2 LQKENI. CDR3 length: 17 residues. The CDR3 sequence is CASSPPFGQGDTGELFF. CDR3 in DNA: TGTGCCAGCTCACCACCCTTTGGACAGGGCGACACCGGGGAGCTGTTTTTT.

This clone turned up a few times. V gene TRBV19 combines with J gene TRBJ1-5; D possibly corresponds to TRBD1 (6 bases). The CDR3 length is 15 residues. V was trimmed by 4 bases and J by 3 bases, leaving 13 bases between them. Germline V gene data show CDR1 as LNHDA and CDR2 as SQIVND (reference sequence). The CDR3 DNA reads TGTGCCAGTAGTACATTCCAGGGGAACAATCAGCCCCAGCATTTT. This encodes CASSTFQGNNQPQHF.

V usage is TRBV19 and J usage is TRBJ1-1; the D gene is possibly TRBD1 (5 bases). The CDR3 has 16 amino acids. The germline V and J ends were trimmed by 6 bases and 1 base, with 18 bases remaining between them. Germline V gene sequence: CDR1 LNHDA, CDR2 SQIVND (reference sequence). CDR3: CASSRAQITGNTEAFF. CDR3 nucleotide sequence: TGTGCCAGTAGCCGTGCTCAAATTACAGGGAACACTGAAGCTTTCTTT.

V usage is TRBV11-2 and J usage is TRBJ2-7; 9 nucleotides match TRBD2. CDR1 is SGHAT and CDR2 is FQNNGV in the germline V gene. V shed 5 bases and J 2 bases; nucleotides not matched to a gene: 7. The CDR3 runs to 15 residues. The CDR3 loop reads CASSPVAGATYEQYF. Written as DNA, the CDR3 is TGTGCCAGCAGCCCCGTAGCGGGGGCGACCTACGAGCAGTACTTC. Complete variable domain (other parts from reference TRBV11-2 and TRBJ2-7): EAGVAQSPRYKIIEKRQSVAFWCNPISGHATLYWYQQILGQGPKLLIQFQNNGVVDDSQLPKDRFSAERLKGVDSTLKIQPAKLEDSAVYLCASSPVAGATYEQYFGPGTRLTVT.

This CDR3 reads CASSLRPGNGYTF. CDR3 nucleotides: TGTGCCAGCAGTTTGCGCCCGGGGAATGGCTACACCTTC. This chain joins TRBV12-3 or TRBV12-4 and TRBJ1-2; no clear D gene. The CDR3 totals 13 residues. V dropped 3 bases and J dropped 6 bases, with 11 bases sitting between them.

The V call is TRBV7-8, the J call TRBJ2-7, with D perhaps TRBD1 (7 bases). V was pared by 5 bases and J by 3 bases, with 14 bases between. From germline, CDR1 is SGHVS and CDR2 FQNEAQ. The CDR3 contains 14 residues. The CDR3 sequence: CASSRQGLSYEQYF. Here the CDR3 DNA reads TGTGCCAGCAGCCGACAGGGACTTAGCTACGAGCAGTACTTC. Combining the CDR3 with reference TRBV7-8 and TRBJ2-7 gives the whole variable domain GAGVSQSPRYKVAKRGQDVALRCDPISGHVSLFWYQQALGQGPEFLTYFQNEAQLDKSGLPSDRFFAERPEGSVSTLKIQRTQQEDSAVYLCASSRQGLSYEQYFGPGTRLTVT.